A single TCR beta chain is shown here with its context. Its target is not known. Only in-frame clones appear in the TCRdb table, and some are missing; sequencing was by immunoSEQ multiplex PCR. Of more than 15,000 clones listed, 86% are singletons. CDR1 is SEHNR and CDR2 is FQNEAQ in the germline V gene (reference sequence). V lost 2 bases to trimming and J lost 13 bases, with 15 bases between them. The CDR3 extends over 13 amino acids. Following autologous stem cell transplantation, relapse occurred in every patient, and exposure to brentuximab vedotin varied. These data come from a study of PD-1 blockade in classical Hodgkin lymphoma. General study findings and limits: As was reported, newly diagnosed patients showed lower baseline TCR diversity than healthy donors did.

This clonotype was sampled from a human donor with classical Hodgkin lymphoma. This chain connects TRBV7-9 to TRBJ2-1; D gene uncertain. Sequenced material: peripheral blood mononuclear cells (PBMCs), taken before the second cycle of nivolumab. CDR3 DNA sequence: TGTGCCAGCAGCTTAATCGATAGATCTCAACAGTTCTTC. Protein product: CASSLIDRSQQFF. Together with reference TRBV7-9 and TRBJ2-1, the CDR3 gives the full variable domain: DTGVSQNPRHKITKRGQNVTFRCDPISEHNRLYWYRQTLGQGPEFLTYFQNEAQLEKSRLLSDRFSAERPKGSFSTLEIQRTEQGDSAMYLCASSLIDRSQQFFGPGTRLTVL.